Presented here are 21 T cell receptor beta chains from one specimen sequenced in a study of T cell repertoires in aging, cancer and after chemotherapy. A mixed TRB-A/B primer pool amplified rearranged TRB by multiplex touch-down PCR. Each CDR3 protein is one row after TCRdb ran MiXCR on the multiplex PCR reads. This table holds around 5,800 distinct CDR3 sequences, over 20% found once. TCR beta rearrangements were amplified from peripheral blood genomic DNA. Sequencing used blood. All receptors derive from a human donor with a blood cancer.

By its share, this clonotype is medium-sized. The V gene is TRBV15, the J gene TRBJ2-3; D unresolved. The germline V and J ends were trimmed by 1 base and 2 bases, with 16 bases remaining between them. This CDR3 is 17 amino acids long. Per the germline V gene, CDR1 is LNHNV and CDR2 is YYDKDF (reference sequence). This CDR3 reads CATSRGYLGGNTDTQYF. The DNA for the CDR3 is TGTGCCACCAGCAGAGGTTACTTAGGTGGGAACACAGATACGCAGTATTTT.

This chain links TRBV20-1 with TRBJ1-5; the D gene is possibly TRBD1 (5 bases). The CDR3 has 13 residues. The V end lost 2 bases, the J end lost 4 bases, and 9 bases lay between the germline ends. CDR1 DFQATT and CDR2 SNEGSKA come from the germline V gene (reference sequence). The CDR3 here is CSARRGANQPQHF. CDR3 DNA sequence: TGCAGTGCTAGACGAGGGGCTAATCAGCCCCAGCATTTT.

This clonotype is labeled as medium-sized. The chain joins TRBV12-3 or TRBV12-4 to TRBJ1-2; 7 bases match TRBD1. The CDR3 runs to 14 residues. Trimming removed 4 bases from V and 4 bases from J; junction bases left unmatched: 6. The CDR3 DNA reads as TGTGCCAGCAGTTGGCCGGGGACAGCCTATGGCTACACCTTC. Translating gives CASSWPGTAYGYTF.

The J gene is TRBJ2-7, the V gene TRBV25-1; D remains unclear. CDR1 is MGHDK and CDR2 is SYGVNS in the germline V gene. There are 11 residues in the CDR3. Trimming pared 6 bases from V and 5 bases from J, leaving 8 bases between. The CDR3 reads CASSFMNEQYF. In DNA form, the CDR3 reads TGTGCCAGCAGCTTTATGAACGAGCAGTACTTC.

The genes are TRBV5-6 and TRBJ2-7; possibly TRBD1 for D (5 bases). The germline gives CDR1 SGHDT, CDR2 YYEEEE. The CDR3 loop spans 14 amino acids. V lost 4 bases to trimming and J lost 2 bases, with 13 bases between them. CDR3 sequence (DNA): TGTGCCAGCAGCCCGGACACCTTCACCTACGAGCAGTACTTC. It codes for CASSPDTFTYEQYF.

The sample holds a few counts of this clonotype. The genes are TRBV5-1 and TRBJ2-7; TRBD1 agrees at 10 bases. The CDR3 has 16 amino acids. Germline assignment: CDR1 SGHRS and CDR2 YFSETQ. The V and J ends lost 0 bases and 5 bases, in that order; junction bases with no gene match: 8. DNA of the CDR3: TGCGCCAGCAGCTTGGCCTCGACAGGGGGCCGGAACGAGCAGTACTTC. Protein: CASSLASTGGRNEQYF.

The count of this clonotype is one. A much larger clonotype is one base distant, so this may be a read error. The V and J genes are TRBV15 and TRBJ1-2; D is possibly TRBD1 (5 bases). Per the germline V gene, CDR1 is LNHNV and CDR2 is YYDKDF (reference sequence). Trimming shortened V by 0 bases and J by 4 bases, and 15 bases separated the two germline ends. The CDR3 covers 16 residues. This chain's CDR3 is CATSRDRQLGVYGYTF. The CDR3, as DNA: TGTGCCACCAGCAGAGATCGACAGCTGGGAGTCTATGGCTACACCTTC.

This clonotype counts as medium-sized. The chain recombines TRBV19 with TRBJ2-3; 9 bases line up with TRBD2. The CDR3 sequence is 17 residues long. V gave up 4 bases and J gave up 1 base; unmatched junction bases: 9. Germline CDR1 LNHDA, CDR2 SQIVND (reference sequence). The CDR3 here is CASSRHAASGGTDTQYF. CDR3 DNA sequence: TGTGCCAGTAGTAGGCACGCGGCTAGCGGGGGCACAGATACGCAGTATTTT.

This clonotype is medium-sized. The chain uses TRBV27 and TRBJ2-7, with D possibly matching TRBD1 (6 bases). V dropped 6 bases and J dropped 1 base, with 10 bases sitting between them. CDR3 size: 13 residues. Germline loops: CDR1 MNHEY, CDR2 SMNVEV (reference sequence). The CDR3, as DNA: TGTGCCAGCAGCCCCACAGGGTCCTACGAGCAGTACTTC. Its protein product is CASSPTGSYEQYF.

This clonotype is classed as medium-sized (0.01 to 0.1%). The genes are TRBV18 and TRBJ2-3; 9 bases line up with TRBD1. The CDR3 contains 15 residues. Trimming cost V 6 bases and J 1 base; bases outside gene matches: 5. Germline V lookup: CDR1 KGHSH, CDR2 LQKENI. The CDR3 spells CASSRDRERTDTQYF. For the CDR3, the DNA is TGTGCCAGCTCGCGGGACAGGGAGCGCACAGATACGCAGTATTTT. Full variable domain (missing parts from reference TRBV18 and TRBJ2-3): NAGVMQNPRHLVRRRGQEARLRCSPMKGHSHVYWYRQLPEEGLKFMVYLQKENIIDESGMPKERFSAEFPKEGPSILRIQQVVRGDSAAYFCASSRDRERTDTQYFGPGTRLTVL.

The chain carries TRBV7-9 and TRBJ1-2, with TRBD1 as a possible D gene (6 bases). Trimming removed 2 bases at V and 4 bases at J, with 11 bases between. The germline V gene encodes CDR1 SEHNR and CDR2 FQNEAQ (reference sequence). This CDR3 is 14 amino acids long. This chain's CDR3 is CASSLSETGYGYTF. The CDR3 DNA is TGTGCCAGCAGCTTATCAGAGACAGGCTATGGCTACACCTTC.

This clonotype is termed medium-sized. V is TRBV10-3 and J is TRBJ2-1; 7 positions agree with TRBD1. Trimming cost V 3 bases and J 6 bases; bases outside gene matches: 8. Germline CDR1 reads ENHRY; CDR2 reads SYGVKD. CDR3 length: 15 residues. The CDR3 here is CAISERGGLGNEQFF. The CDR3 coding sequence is TGTGCCATCAGTGAAAGAGGGGGCCTAGGCAATGAGCAGTTCTTC.

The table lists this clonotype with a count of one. CDR3 loop: CASRNRGGTDTQYF. In DNA form, the CDR3 reads TGTGCCAGCAGAAATAGGGGGGGGACAGATACGCAGTATTTT. The gene calls are TRBV7-2 and TRBJ2-3, with a possible D match to TRBD2 (7 bases). V lost 6 bases to trimming and J lost 3 bases, with 13 bases between them. This CDR3 region has 14 residues. Germline V gene data show CDR1 as SGHTA and CDR2 as FQGNSA.

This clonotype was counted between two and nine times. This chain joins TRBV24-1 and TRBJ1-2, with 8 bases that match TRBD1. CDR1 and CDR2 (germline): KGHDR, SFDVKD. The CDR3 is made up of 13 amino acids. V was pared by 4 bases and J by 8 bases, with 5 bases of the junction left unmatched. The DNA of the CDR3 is TGTGCCACCAGTGACTCAGGGGGCAGGGGCTACACCTTC. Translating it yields CATSDSGGRGYTF.

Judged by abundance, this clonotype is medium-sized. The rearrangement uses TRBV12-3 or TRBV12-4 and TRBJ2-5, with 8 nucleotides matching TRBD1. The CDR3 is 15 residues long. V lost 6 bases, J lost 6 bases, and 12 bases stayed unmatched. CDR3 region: CASRAGQGGLKTQYF. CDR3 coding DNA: TGTGCCAGCAGGGCCGGACAGGGCGGTTTAAAGACCCAGTACTTC.

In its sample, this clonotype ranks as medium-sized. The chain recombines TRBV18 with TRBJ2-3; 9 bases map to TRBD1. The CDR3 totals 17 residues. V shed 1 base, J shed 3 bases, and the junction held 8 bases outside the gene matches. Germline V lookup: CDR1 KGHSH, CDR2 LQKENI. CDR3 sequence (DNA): TGTGCCAGCTCACCACGTGGGGGGACAGGGAAGACAGATACGCAGTATTTT. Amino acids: CASSPRGGTGKTDTQYF.

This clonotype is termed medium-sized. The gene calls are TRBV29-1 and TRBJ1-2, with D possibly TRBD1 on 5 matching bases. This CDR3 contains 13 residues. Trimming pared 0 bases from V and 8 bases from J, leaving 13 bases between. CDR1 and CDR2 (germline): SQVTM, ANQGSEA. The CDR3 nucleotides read TGCAGCGTTGAAGATACGGGCAGGGACGGCTACACCTTC. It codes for CSVEDTGRDGYTF. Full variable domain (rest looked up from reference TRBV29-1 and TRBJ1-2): SAVISQKPSRDICQRGTSLTIQCQVDSQVTMMFWYRQQPGQSLTLIATANQGSEATYESGFVIDKFPISRPNLTFSTLTVSNMSPEDSSIYLCSVEDTGRDGYTFGSGTRLTVV.

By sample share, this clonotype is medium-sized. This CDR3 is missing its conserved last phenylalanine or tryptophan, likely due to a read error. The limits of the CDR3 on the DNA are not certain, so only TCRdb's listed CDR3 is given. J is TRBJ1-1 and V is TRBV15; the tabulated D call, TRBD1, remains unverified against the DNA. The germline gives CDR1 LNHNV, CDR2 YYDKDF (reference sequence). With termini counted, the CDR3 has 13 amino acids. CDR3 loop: CATSRGRNSPVSV.

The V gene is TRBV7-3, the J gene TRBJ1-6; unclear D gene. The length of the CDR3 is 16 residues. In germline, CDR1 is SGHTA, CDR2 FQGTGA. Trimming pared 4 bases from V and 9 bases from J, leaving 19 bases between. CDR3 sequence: CASSSPVFTSSSPLHF. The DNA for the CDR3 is TGTGCCAGCAGCTCCCCCGTATTTACGTCGAGTTCACCCCTCCACTTT. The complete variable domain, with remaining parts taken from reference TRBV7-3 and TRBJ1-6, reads GAGVSQTPSNKVTEKGKYVELRCDPISGHTALYWYRQSLGQGPEFLIYFQGTGAADDSGLPNDRFFAVRPEGSVSTLKIQRTERGDSAVYLCASSSPVFTSSSPLHFGNGTRLTVT.

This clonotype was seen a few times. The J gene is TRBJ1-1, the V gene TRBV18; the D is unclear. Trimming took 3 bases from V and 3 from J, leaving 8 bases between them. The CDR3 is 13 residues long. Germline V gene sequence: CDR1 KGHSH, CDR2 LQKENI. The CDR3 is CASSPKRDTEAFF. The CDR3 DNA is TGTGCCAGCTCACCGAAGAGAGACACTGAAGCTTTCTTT.

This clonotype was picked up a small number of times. CDR3 sequence (DNA): TGTGCCAGCAGCCAGGGACCACTCACAGATACGCAGTATTTT. It yields the protein CASSQGPLTDTQYF. The gene calls are TRBV7-2 and TRBJ2-3; D tentatively reads TRBD1 or TRBD2 (5 bases each). Trimming removed 5 bases at V and 2 bases at J, with 11 bases between. The CDR3 loop spans 14 amino acids. Germline CDR1 SGHTA, CDR2 FQGNSA.